Presented here are 21 T cell receptor beta chains from one specimen sequenced in a study of beta chain features in type 1 diabetes listed by TCRdb under 2018. Results the study describes overall, beyond this receptor: Type 1 diabetes patients showed a moderate but significant shortening of TCRB CDR3 length in all four CD4+ subsets.

Receptor libraries were prepared by the immunoSEQ multiplex PCR assay. The entire isolated RNA was reverse transcribed using the High Capacity cDNA Reverse Transcription Kit, and thus expressed TCRB transcripts were sequenced. TCRdb obtained this table from immuneACCESS and retained in-frame rearrangements with V and J assigned. These tables miss some clones; where compared with another copy, unresolved V genes account for less than half of the shortfall, and the remainder is unexplained. The table for this sample lists about 710,000 clones; over 13% of them were counted only once. The ten largest make up approximately 0.042% of the sample. For these TCRs, the target antigens are not known. The sample was naive CD4+ T cells from blood. The sample's cell subset or site, from its label and the paper: true naive CD4+ T cells. The receptors derive from a man younger than 35 with type 1 diabetes.

The chain employs TRBV2 and TRBJ2-1; 7 bases agree with TRBD2. This CDR3 has 13 residues. J gave up 9 bases and V 4 bases, and 6 bases lay outside the gene matches. Germline V lookup: CDR1 SNHLY, CDR2 FYNNEI. The CDR3 sequence is CASSGVREGEQFF. For the CDR3, the DNA is TGTGCCAGCAGTGGTGTCAGGGAGGGTGAGCAGTTCTTC.

There are a few counts of this clone. The rearrangement links TRBV29-1 to TRBJ1-2; a weak D match, TRBD1 (6 bases). The germline V gene has CDR1 SQVTM and CDR2 ANQGSEA. Deletions cut 0 bases from V and 6 bases from J, with 8 bases between. CDR3 length equals 12 residues. CDR3 loop: CSVEEGGNGYTF. For the CDR3, the DNA is TGCAGCGTTGAAGAAGGGGGGAATGGCTACACCTTC.

The genes are TRBV7-6 and TRBJ2-7; 7 positions agree with TRBD2. V dropped 4 bases and J dropped 0; count of bases not matched to a gene: 3. Germline V gene sequence: CDR1 SGHVS, CDR2 FNYEAQ. The CDR3 is 14 amino acids. The CDR3 coding sequence is TGTGCCAGCAGCTCTACTAGCGACTCCTACGAGCAGTACTTC. This encodes CASSSTSDSYEQYF.

The V call is TRBV5-6, the J call TRBJ2-1; D is tentatively TRBD1 or TRBD2 (5 bases each). Germline assignment: CDR1 SGHDT and CDR2 YYEEEE. The CDR3 spans 14 residues. The ends were cut back, 3 bases at V and 10 bases at J, with 17 bases in the middle. CDR3 sequence: CASSSGTLQWEQFF. The CDR3, as DNA: TGTGCCAGCAGCTCCGGGACCCTCCAATGGGAGCAGTTCTTC.

In this sample, this clone turned up a few times. The J gene is TRBJ1-6, the V gene TRBV11-2; TRBD1 aligns across 10 bases. The V gene's germline CDR1 is SGHAT and CDR2 FQNNGV. J gave up 9 bases and V 3 bases, and 17 bases lay outside the gene matches. This CDR3 region has 19 residues. The chain's CDR3 is CASSFSRAGTGVFGSPLHF. The CDR3, as DNA: TGTGCCAGCAGCTTTTCTCGGGCAGGGACAGGGGTTTTTGGTTCACCCCTCCACTTT.

This clone was counted a few times. The rearrangement joins TRBV2 to TRBJ2-7, with TRBD1 matching over 9 bases. The CDR3 runs 14 residues. Germline assignment: CDR1 SNHLY and CDR2 FYNNEI. The J segment lost 5 bases and the V segment lost 8 bases, leaving 10 bases of the junction unmatched. The chain's CDR3 is CASAIETGGHEQYF. Here the CDR3 DNA reads TGTGCCAGCGCCATCGAGACAGGGGGGCACGAGCAGTACTTC.

The V call is TRBV29-1, the J call TRBJ1-1; D is possibly TRBD1 (5 bases). The V gene lost 6 bases and the J gene lost 0 bases, with 11 bases spanning the gap. Germline loops: CDR1 SQVTM, CDR2 ANQGSEA. The CDR3 runs to 13 residues. The CDR3 DNA sequence: TGCAGCGTAGGACACTCCCTGAACACTGAAGCTTTCTTT. As protein: CSVGHSLNTEAFF.

This clone turned up a few times. This chain links TRBV30 with TRBJ2-1; TRBD2 aligns across 12 bases. The CDR3 has 14 amino acids. The V gene end was trimmed by 0 bases and the J gene end by 14 bases; junction bases not matched to a gene: 8. Looked up from germline, CDR1 is GTSNPN and CDR2 is SVGIG (reference sequence). The CDR3, as DNA: TGTGCCTGGAGTGTACGTGGACTAGCGGGATTCGAGTTCTTC. Translation: CAWSVRGLAGFEFF. Using reference TRBV30 and TRBJ2-1 for the parts outside the CDR3, the full variable domain is SQTIHQWPATLVQPVGSPLSLECTVEGTSNPNLYWYRQAAGRGLQLLFYSVGIGQISSEVPQNLSASRPQDRQFILSSKKLLLSDSGFYLCAWSVRGLAGFEFFGPGTRLTVL.

This clone showed up just a few times. The V gene is TRBV6-1, the J gene TRBJ2-7, with D hard to call. From germline, CDR1 is MNHNS and CDR2 SASEGT. The CDR3 contains 12 residues. V dropped 5 bases and J dropped 6 bases, with 11 bases sitting between them. CDR3 nucleotides: TGTGCCAGCAGTCCAACGATAGCCGAGCAGTACTTC. Translating gives CASSPTIAEQYF.

The V and J genes are TRBV5-6 and TRBJ1-1, with unresolved D. CDR3 size: 13 residues. V was trimmed by 2 bases and J by 3 bases, leaving 8 bases between them. Germline CDR1 reads SGHDT; CDR2 reads YYEEEE. DNA for the CDR3: TGTGCCAGCAGCTTTCCAGGAGACACTGAAGCTTTCTTT. It yields the protein CASSFPGDTEAFF.

This chain links TRBV30 with TRBJ2-3; the D is unclear. V lost 2 bases and J lost 6, with 9 bases in between. The germline V gene encodes CDR1 GTSNPN and CDR2 SVGIG (reference sequence). The CDR3 is 12 amino acids. CDR3 DNA sequence: TGTGCCTGGAGTCTCACCCCTGATACGCAGTATTTT. The encoded protein is CAWSLTPDTQYF. Variable domain in full (rest from reference TRBV30 and TRBJ2-3): SQTIHQWPATLVQPVGSPLSLECTVEGTSNPNLYWYRQAAGRGLQLLFYSVGIGQISSEVPQNLSASRPQDRQFILSSKKLLLSDSGFYLCAWSLTPDTQYFGPGTRLTVL.

Details on this clone: A much larger clone lies one base from this, so it may be a read error. Other nucleotide sequences from this sample produce the same CDR3. This chain's CDR3 is CASSLSTDTQYF. The CDR3 DNA reads TGTGCCAGCAGCCTGAGCACAGATACGCAGTATTTT. The chain combines TRBV7-2 with TRBJ2-3; D not resolved. The CDR3 is made up of 12 amino acids. The germline gives CDR1 SGHTA, CDR2 FQGNSA. Trimming removed 5 bases at V and 0 bases at J, with 3 bases between.

This chain joins TRBV19 and TRBJ2-1, with 7 bases fitting TRBD1. With V trimmed by 5 bases and J by 8 bases, 3 bases remained unmatched. CDR1 and CDR2 from the germline V gene are LNHDA and SQIVND (reference sequence). The CDR3 contains 12 residues. CDR3 amino acids: CASSEQGDEQFF. CDR3 nucleotide sequence: TGTGCCAGTAGTGAGCAGGGGGATGAGCAGTTCTTC.

Comment on this clone: The junction does not match germline at one end; this may be a read error. The V call is TRBV2, the J call TRBJ2-5; D remains ambiguous. CDR1 is SNHLY and CDR2 is FYNNEI in the germline V gene. The CDR3 spans 12 residues. The CDR3 here is CASGEGRETQYF. CDR3 nucleotides: TGTGCCAGCGGTGAAGGGCGAGAGACCCAGTACTTC.

The CDR3 region is CASSFSWRDQPQHF. DNA for the CDR3: TGTGCCAGCAGCTTCTCTTGGAGGGATCAGCCCCAGCATTTT. The chain links TRBV7-9 to TRBJ1-5; no reliable D call. CDR3 size: 14 residues. Germline CDR1 and CDR2: SEHNR and FQNEAQ (reference sequence). Trimming pared 3 bases from V and 5 bases from J, leaving 11 bases between.

In its sample, this clone was seen a few times. The chain joins TRBV29-1 to TRBJ1-1; 8 positions agree with TRBD1. V shed 6 bases and J 1 base; nucleotides not matched to a gene: 4. The CDR3 is 13 residues long. CDR1 and CDR2 from the germline V gene are SQVTM and ANQGSEA. This chain's CDR3 is CSVRGQENTEAFF. CDR3 in DNA: TGCAGCGTGAGGGGACAGGAGAACACTGAAGCTTTCTTT. Looking up the rest from reference TRBV29-1 and TRBJ1-1 gives the full variable domain: SAVISQKPSRDICQRGTSLTIQCQVDSQVTMMFWYRQQPGQSLTLIATANQGSEATYESGFVIDKFPISRPNLTFSTLTVSNMSPEDSSIYLCSVRGQENTEAFFGQGTRLTVV.

This rearrangement joins TRBV6-5 to TRBJ1-4; D may be TRBD1 (6 bases). Between the trimmed V and J ends, which lost 1 base and 5 bases, there was a span of 11 bases. Germline lookup yields CDR1 MNHEY and CDR2 SVGAGI. This CDR3 is 15 amino acids long. CDR3 in amino acids: CASSYWAGDNEKLFF. CDR3 nucleotide sequence: TGTGCCAGCAGTTACTGGGCAGGGGACAATGAAAAACTGTTTTTT.

The sample holds a few counts of this clone. The J gene is TRBJ1-1, the V gene TRBV7-9; tentative D call: TRBD1 (5 bases). The CDR3 is made up of 15 amino acids. The germline CDR1 and CDR2 sequences are SEHNR and FQNEAQ (reference sequence). V shed 3 bases and J shed 3 bases, with 14 bases lying between them. CDR3 sequence: CASSLRGRGDTEAFF. CDR3 nucleotides: TGTGCCAGCAGCTTGCGAGGGCGAGGGGACACTGAAGCTTTCTTT.

This clone was seen a few times. This sequence joins TRBV29-1 and TRBJ1-1; a possible D gene is TRBD1 (6 bases). The CDR3 loop spans 11 amino acids. Germline V gene data show CDR1 as SQVTM and CDR2 as ANQGSEA. V lost 7 bases to trimming and J lost 4 bases, with 10 bases between them. CDR3 sequence: CSGGPGTEAFF. The CDR3 nucleotides are TGCAGCGGGGGGCCGGGCACTGAAGCTTTCTTT.

This clone was seen more than once but under ten times. The chain is built from TRBV29-1 and TRBJ1-1, with D unresolved. The V end was cut by 7 bases, the J end by 1 base, with 10 bases between. Germline V gene sequence: CDR1 SQVTM, CDR2 ANQGSEA. This CDR3 region has 12 residues. The CDR3 loop is CSARVANTEAFF. The CDR3 DNA reads as TGCAGCGCGAGAGTTGCGAACACTGAAGCTTTCTTT. The complete variable domain, with remaining parts taken from reference TRBV29-1 and TRBJ1-1, reads SAVISQKPSRDICQRGTSLTIQCQVDSQVTMMFWYRQQPGQSLTLIATANQGSEATYESGFVIDKFPISRPNLTFSTLTVSNMSPEDSSIYLCSARVANTEAFFGQGTRLTVV.

The chain combines TRBV29-1 with TRBJ1-1, with D possibly being TRBD1 (5 bases). The V gene's germline CDR1 is SQVTM and CDR2 ANQGSEA. The CDR3 length is 16 residues. V was clipped by 4 bases and J by 3 bases, with 21 bases between them. The CDR3 sequence: CSVARTPFLEDTEAFF. DNA for the CDR3: TGCAGCGTTGCCAGGACACCCTTTCTGGAGGACACTGAAGCTTTCTTT.